These T cell receptor beta chains were read from a single sample in a study of cytomegalovirus exposure and HLA in healthy donors. Generated by immunoSEQ multiplex PCR, the TCRdb table keeps only in-frame clones and is missing some. The table has 160,000 or so clones, roughly 80% seen once. Sequencing was done on a sample of PBMCs. All receptors come from a male donor in good health and CMV-seropositive. CDR3s include the opening cysteine and the closing phenylalanine or tryptophan. D genes are given only for firm matches. Clone size appears in some rows only: once, few, many, or a class for an expanded clone.

clone size	D gene	V gene	J gene	CDR3 protein
.	.	TRBV6-5	TRBJ2-2	CADCRTRVGGELFF
.	TRBD1	TRBV4-3	TRBJ2-7	CASSQALGTGVNEQYF
.	.	TRBV6-6	TRBJ1-5	CASSPPQGQPQHF
once	TRBD2	TRBV4-1	TRBJ2-1	CASSPPLAGVYEQFF
.	TRBD1	TRBV28	TRBJ1-2	CAIAGQGAFDYGYTF
.	TRBD1	TRBV7-2	TRBJ2-3	CASSKDRVTDTQYF
few	TRBD1	TRBV19	TRBJ2-7	CASSIGALGQGLSEQYF
.	.	TRBV19	TRBJ2-7	CASSIEVGYEQYF
.	.	TRBV5-1	TRBJ1-5	CASSRGNNNQPQHF
.	.	TRBV10-2	TRBJ1-1	CASSEDRNTEAFF
.	TRBD1	TRBV10-3	TRBJ1-4	CAISESWGQGGEKLFF
few	.	TRBV19	TRBJ1-5	CASVGFRGGNQPQHF
.	TRBD1	TRBV4-1	TRBJ1-1	CASSQFKGGEVTEAFF
.	TRBD1	TRBV4-3	TRBJ2-5	CASSQEGQGNGETQYF
.	TRBD1	TRBV19	TRBJ1-5	CASSPGDRGSNQPQHF
.	.	TRBV6-5	TRBJ2-1	CASSYSGQLYNEQFF
.	.	TRBV28	TRBJ1-4	CASSLQLGNEKLFF
.	.	TRBV9	TRBJ2-3	CASSPRREGTDTQYF
once	.	TRBV5-6	.	CASSRSGTHYEQYF
.	TRBD1	TRBV23-1	TRBJ2-1	CASSQLGDRGSSYNEQFF
.	.	TRBV7-2	TRBJ1-5	CASSRPDQPQHF
.	.	TRBV13	TRBJ2-2	CASSLAQGRTGELFF
.	.	TRBV7-8	TRBJ1-1	CASSPPQAGNTEAFF